These 24 T cell receptor beta chains were all obtained from the same sample, sequenced in a study of OX40 agonist ivuxolimab in advanced cancers. Sequenced by immunoSEQ multiplex PCR; TCRdb stores in-frame clones only, minus some. The sample consists of more than 35,000 clones, around 84% of them appearing once. The source material was CD4+ or CD8+ T cells sorted from blood, sampled in a trial of the OX40 agonist ivuxolimab. The receptors shown here come from an adult with an advanced solid tumor such as melanoma, head and neck, liver or kidney cancer.

The rearrangement links TRBV27 to TRBJ2-7, with 7 positions matching TRBD1. Trimming removed 5 bases from V and 1 base from J; junction bases left unmatched: 5. This CDR3 has 14 residues. Germline values: CDR1 MNHEY, CDR2 SMNVEV (reference sequence). CDR3 loop: CASSPGDSSYEQYF. CDR3 nucleotide sequence: TGTGCCAGCAGTCCCGGGGACAGTTCCTACGAGCAGTACTTC.

V is TRBV28 and J is TRBJ2-1; 9 bases are shared with TRBD1. J lost 2 bases, V lost 5 bases, and 4 bases had no gene match. This CDR3 is built from 15 residues. Germline values: CDR1 MDHEN, CDR2 SYDVKM. The CDR3 DNA is TGTGCCAGCAGTGACAGGGGGTGGCCCTACAATGAGCAGTTCTTC. Residues: CASSDRGWPYNEQFF. Full variable domain (remainder filled in from reference TRBV28 and TRBJ2-1): DVKVTQSSRYLVKRTGEKVFLECVQDMDHENMFWYRQDPGLGLRLIYFSYDVKMKEKGDIPEGYSVSREKKERFSLILESASTNQTSMYLCASSDRGWPYNEQFFGPGTRLTVL.

The chain is built from TRBV6-1 and TRBJ2-1; 9 bases are a match to TRBD1. V lost 9 bases and J lost 4; bases outside the gene matches: 7. Germline values: CDR1 MNHNS, CDR2 SASEGT. This CDR3 contains 14 residues. The CDR3 DNA follows: TGTGCCAGTACCGGGACAGGGAGTTACAATGAGCAGTTCTTC. Translation: CASTGTGSYNEQFF.

The rearrangement uses TRBV11-3 and TRBJ2-1; 9 positions match TRBD2. Trimming removed 2 bases from V and 6 bases from J; junction bases left unmatched: 2. CDR1 is SGHNT and CDR2 is YENEEA in the germline V gene. There are 14 residues in the CDR3. The CDR3 is CASSLRGLANEQFF. The CDR3 DNA is TGTGCCAGCAGCTTACGGGGACTAGCCAATGAGCAGTTCTTC.

This sequence joins TRBV5-1 and TRBJ2-7; D is perhaps TRBD2 (5 bases). In germline, CDR1 is SGHRS, CDR2 YFSETQ. The CDR3 spans 14 residues. With 1 base removed from V and 8 bases from J, the gap between germline ends came to 16 bases. In DNA form, the CDR3 reads TGCGCCAGCAGCTTGCCGCAAACGAGGGAACAGCAGTACTTC. Its translation: CASSLPQTREQQYF. Full variable domain (remainder filled in from reference TRBV5-1 and TRBJ2-7): KAGVTQTPRYLIKTRGQQVTLSCSPISGHRSVSWYQQTPGQGLQFLFEYFSETQRNKGNFPGRFSGRQFSNSRSEMNVSTLELGDSALYLCASSLPQTREQQYFGPGTRLTVT.

The rearrangement uses TRBV6-1 and TRBJ1-2, with TRBD1 as a possible D gene (6 bases). CDR1 MNHNS and CDR2 SASEGT come from the germline V gene. V was trimmed by 1 base and J by 4 bases, leaving 22 bases between them. This CDR3 region has 18 residues. The CDR3 loop reads CASSEDQWSAGVTYGYTF. In nucleotides, the CDR3 is TGTGCCAGCAGTGAAGATCAATGGTCGGCAGGGGTAACCTATGGCTACACCTTC.

The chain uses TRBV13 and TRBJ1-1; a weak D match, TRBD1 (5 bases). The CDR3 covers 13 residues. Trimming shortened V by 7 bases and J by 4 bases, and 13 bases separated the two germline ends. CDR1 and CDR2 from the germline V gene are PRHDT and FYEKMQ (reference sequence). The CDR3 sequence: CASMTGGGTEAFF. In DNA form, the CDR3 reads TGTGCCAGCATGACCGGGGGAGGCACTGAAGCTTTCTTT.

The V and J genes are TRBV9 and TRBJ2-3; D gene uncertain. This CDR3 is 13 amino acids long. Germline V gene sequence: CDR1 SGDLS, CDR2 YYNGEE. Trimming removed 0 bases from V and 5 bases from J, with 7 bases in between. As DNA, the CDR3 is TGTGCCAGCAGCGTAGGAGGCCAAGATACGCAGTATTTT. Protein: CASSVGGQDTQYF. Using reference TRBV9 and TRBJ2-3 for the parts outside the CDR3, the full variable domain is DSGVTQTPKHLITATGQRVTLRCSPRSGDLSVYWYQQSLDQGLQFLIQYYNGEERAKGNILERFSAQQFPDLHSELNLSSLELGDSALYFCASSVGGQDTQYFGPGTRLTVL.

This sequence joins TRBV7-8 and TRBJ2-3; 8 positions match TRBD2. The ends lost 1 base at V and 2 bases at J; junction bases unmatched: 2. Germline-derived CDR1 and CDR2 are SGHVS and FQNEAQ. The CDR3 has 15 residues. The CDR3 nucleotides are TGTGCCAGCAGCTTAGAAGCGGGGGACACAGATACGCAGTATTTT. This codes for CASSLEAGDTDTQYF.

This chain connects TRBV7-3 to TRBJ1-1; TRBD1 matches 8 bases. In germline, CDR1 is SGHTA, CDR2 FQGTGA. This CDR3 has 12 residues. V trimming: 6 bases; J trimming: 8 bases; junction bases outside the gene matches: 5. In DNA form, the CDR3 reads TGTGCCAGCAGAACGGACAGGGAGGAAGCTTTCTTT. This translates into CASRTDREEAFF.

The gene calls are TRBV19 and TRBJ2-1; tentatively, D is TRBD1 (5 bases). The CDR3 runs to 14 residues. V shed 0 bases and J shed 2 bases, with 5 bases lying between them. In germline, CDR1 is LNHDA, CDR2 SQIVND (reference sequence). The CDR3 here is CASSIDRAYNEQFF. CDR3 coding DNA: TGTGCCAGTAGTATAGACAGGGCCTACAATGAGCAGTTCTTC. Using reference TRBV19 and TRBJ2-1 for the parts outside the CDR3, the full variable domain is DGGITQSPKYLFRKEGQNVTLSCEQNLNHDAMYWYRQDPGQGLRLIYYSQIVNDFQKGDIAEGYSVSREKKESFPLTVTSAQKNPTAFYLCASSIDRAYNEQFFGPGTRLTVL.

The chain recombines TRBV25-1 with TRBJ2-1; 7 bases are shared with TRBD2. V dropped 9 bases and J dropped 4; count of bases not matched to a gene: 6. Germline loops: CDR1 MGHDK, CDR2 SYGVNS. CDR3 length: 13 residues. The CDR3 is CARRAGPYNEQFF. CDR3 DNA: TGTGCCAGACGAGCGGGACCTTACAATGAGCAGTTCTTC. Supplemented by reference TRBV25-1 and TRBJ2-1, the full variable domain reads EADIYQTPRYLVIGTGKKITLECSQTMGHDKMYWYQQDPGMELHLIHYSYGVNSTEKGDLSSESTVSRIRTEHFPLTLESARPSHTSQYLCARRAGPYNEQFFGPGTRLTVL.

The chain is built from TRBV5-6 and TRBJ2-7, with D perhaps TRBD1 or TRBD2 (6 bases each). V was pared by 3 bases and J by 6 bases, with 13 bases between. The CDR3 totals 13 residues. Germline-derived CDR1 and CDR2 are SGHDT and YYEEEE. CDR3 nucleotide sequence: TGTGCCAGCAGCTACGGGGGCGCCGTCGAGCAGTACTTC. It translates to CASSYGGAVEQYF.

This chain uses TRBV13 with TRBJ1-2; D not certain. Germline CDR1 is PRHDT and CDR2 is FYEKMQ (reference sequence). This CDR3 region has 12 residues. The germline V and J ends were trimmed by 5 bases and 8 bases, with 12 bases remaining between them. The CDR3 coding sequence is TGTGCCAGCAGCGCCGGACGGCTGGGCTACACCTTC. This sequence encodes CASSAGRLGYTF. Supplemented by reference TRBV13 and TRBJ1-2, the full variable domain reads AAGVIQSPRHLIKEKRETATLKCYPIPRHDTVYWYQQGPGQDPQFLISFYEKMQSDKGSIPDRFSAQQFSDYHSELNMSSLELGDSALYFCASSAGRLGYTFGSGTRLTVV.

The V call is TRBV28, the J call TRBJ2-7; TRBD1 aligns across 7 bases. J gave up 3 bases and V 6 bases, and 5 bases lay outside the gene matches. The germline CDR1 and CDR2 sequences are MDHEN and SYDVKM. The CDR3 has 13 amino acids. The DNA for the CDR3 is TGTGCCAGCAGCTCTCGACAGGGCTACGAGCAGTACTTC. This gives the protein CASSSRQGYEQYF.

The chain couples TRBV27 to TRBJ2-2, with D hard to call. The CDR3 sequence is 12 residues long. The V gene lost 5 bases and the J gene lost 5 bases, with 6 bases spanning the gap. CDR1 and CDR2 (germline): MNHEY, SMNVEV (reference sequence). The CDR3 reads CASSISTGELFF. CDR3 bases: TGTGCCAGCAGTATTAGTACCGGGGAGCTGTTTTTT.

This clone was observed a single time. The chain uses TRBV28 and TRBJ2-3, with a possible D match to TRBD1 (5 bases). CDR1 is MDHEN and CDR2 is SYDVKM in the germline V gene. There are 16 residues in the CDR3. The germline V and J ends were trimmed by 3 bases and 2 bases, with 15 bases remaining between them. CDR3 sequence (DNA): TGTGCCAGCAGTTTGGTCATACAGGAGAACACAGATACGCAGTATTTT. This encodes CASSLVIQENTDTQYF.

V gene TRBV21-1 combines with J gene TRBJ2-5; TRBD2 is the table's D call and was not checked against the DNA. TRBV21-1 represents a pseudogene. CDR3 length equals 17 residues. The CDR3 sequence: CASSKDAAGGEQETQYF. The DNA for the CDR3 is TGTGCCAGCAGCAAAGACGCGGCGGGGGGTGAACAAGAGACCCAGTACTTC.

A remark on this clone: The same CDR3 is also encoded by other DNA sequences in this sample. V usage is TRBV19 and J usage is TRBJ2-1, with D uncertain. Germline-derived CDR1 and CDR2 are LNHDA and SQIVND (reference sequence). The CDR3 is 13 residues long. The V end lost 4 bases, the J end lost 0 bases, and 4 bases lay between the germline ends. CDR3 nucleotides: TGTGCCAGTAGTAGAACCTCCTACAATGAGCAGTTCTTC. This encodes CASSRTSYNEQFF.

The CDR3 sequence is CASSFIAGGSAGYTDEQFF. The DNA for the CDR3 is TGTGCCAGCAGTTTCATAGCAGGGGGATCGGCGGGATACACGGATGAGCAGTTCTTC. The V call is TRBV28, the J call TRBJ2-1, with D possibly TRBD1 on 7 matching bases. CDR1 is MDHEN and CDR2 is SYDVKM in the germline V gene. Trimming left V 3 bases short and J 8 bases short, with 29 bases between. This CDR3 comprises 19 residues.

The chain links TRBV11-2 to TRBJ2-3; D gene uncertain. V was clipped by 1 base and J by 4 bases, with 6 bases between them. Germline CDR1 is SGHAT and CDR2 is FQNNGV. This CDR3 is built from 13 residues. As DNA, the CDR3 is TGTGCCAGCAGCTTAGCCTACTCAGATACGCAGTATTTT. Protein: CASSLAYSDTQYF.

This clone has just a few counts. This chain connects TRBV5-6 to TRBJ2-7, with 10 bases that match TRBD2. Germline V gene data show CDR1 as SGHDT and CDR2 as YYEEEE. The CDR3 is made up of 15 amino acids. The ends lost 0 bases at V and 3 bases at J; junction bases unmatched: 3. The CDR3 is CASSLASGGVYEQYF. In nucleotides, the CDR3 is TGTGCCAGCAGCTTGGCTAGCGGGGGAGTCTACGAGCAGTACTTC.

This chain links TRBV28 with TRBJ2-1, with TRBD2 matching over 7 bases. CDR1 is MDHEN and CDR2 is SYDVKM in the germline V gene. V was clipped by 8 bases and J by 5 bases; unmatched bases: 6. This CDR3 has 13 residues. The CDR3 region has the DNA TGTGCCAGCGCGGGAGCTTTTAACAATGAGCAGTTCTTC. It encodes CASAGAFNNEQFF. Full variable domain (remainder filled in from reference TRBV28 and TRBJ2-1): DVKVTQSSRYLVKRTGEKVFLECVQDMDHENMFWYRQDPGLGLRLIYFSYDVKMKEKGDIPEGYSVSREKKERFSLILESASTNQTSMYLCASAGAFNNEQFFGPGTRLTVL.

This chain joins TRBV11-3 and TRBJ1-1; D remains unclear. Between the trimmed V and J ends, which lost 3 bases and 7 bases, there was a span of 12 bases. CDR3 size: 13 residues. Germline-derived CDR1 and CDR2 are SGHNT and YENEEA. CDR3 residues: CASSFDPENEAFF. CDR3 nucleotide sequence: TGTGCCAGCAGCTTCGATCCAGAAAATGAAGCTTTCTTT.